The 19 T cell receptor beta chains below were found in one sample sequenced in a study of cytomegalovirus exposure and HLA in healthy donors. Researchers ran the PCR with 60 Vbeta and 13 Jbeta primers. Sequenced by immunoSEQ multiplex PCR; TCRdb stores in-frame clones only, minus some. There are approximately 120,000 clones in the sample; around 83% occur only once, and approximately 6.4% lies in the top ten. Sample: PBMCs. Receptor source: a woman in her 30s in good health and CMV-seropositive.

The CDR3 loop is CASSIRQGTEAFF. CDR3 nucleotide sequence: TGTGCCAGTAGTATTCGACAGGGAACTGAAGCTTTCTTT. The genes are TRBV19 and TRBJ1-1, with 7 bases fitting TRBD1. Losses at the gene ends were 3 bases for V and 5 bases for J; bases not matched to a gene: 3. Germline CDR1 is LNHDA and CDR2 is SQIVND (reference sequence). The length of the CDR3 is 13 residues.

V gene TRBV7-9 combines with J gene TRBJ2-7, with a tentative D call TRBD2 (6 bases). The CDR3 runs to 14 residues. The ends were cut back, 3 bases at V and 2 bases at J, with 11 bases in the middle. Germline V gene sequence: CDR1 SEHNR, CDR2 FQNEAQ (reference sequence). The CDR3: CASSFPGATYEQYF. CDR3 coding DNA: TGTGCCAGCAGCTTCCCGGGAGCCACCTACGAGCAGTACTTC.

The chain uses TRBV2 and TRBJ2-4; 8 bases map to TRBD1. Unmatched junction bases numbered 0, after V lost 4 bases and J lost 7 bases. Looked up from germline, CDR1 is SNHLY and CDR2 is FYNNEI. This CDR3 comprises 12 residues. The CDR3 protein is CASSGQGNIQYF. In DNA form, the CDR3 reads TGTGCCAGCAGTGGACAGGGGAACATTCAGTACTTC.

The chain joins TRBV29-1 to TRBJ1-2; 7 bases are shared with TRBD1. V trimming: 6 bases; J trimming: 12 bases; junction bases outside the gene matches: 10. Per the germline V gene, CDR1 is SQVTM and CDR2 is ANQGSEA. The CDR3 totals 11 residues. The CDR3 spells CSVAGTERNTF. The CDR3 coding sequence is TGCAGCGTGGCTGGGACAGAGCGGAACACCTTC.

The chain uses TRBV11-2 and TRBJ1-4; possible D gene TRBD1, 6 bases. From germline, CDR1 is SGHAT and CDR2 FQNNGV. The CDR3 loop spans 14 amino acids. V lost 4 bases to trimming and J lost 8 bases, with 14 bases between them. CDR3 region: CASSSDPQGEKLFF. The CDR3 nucleotides are TGTGCCAGCAGCTCGGACCCCCAGGGGGAAAAACTGTTTTTT.

V usage is TRBV30 and J usage is TRBJ2-7, with TRBD1 identical over 10 bases. The ends lost 5 bases at V and 5 bases at J; junction bases unmatched: 9. Germline V gene data show CDR1 as GTSNPN and CDR2 as SVGIG (reference sequence). This CDR3 region has 14 residues. The CDR3 DNA follows: TGTGCCTGGGCCCGGACAGGGGGGATCCACGAGCAGTACTTC. Its translation is CAWARTGGIHEQYF. The full variable domain, completed using reference TRBV30 and TRBJ2-7, is SQTIHQWPATLVQPVGSPLSLECTVEGTSNPNLYWYRQAAGRGLQLLFYSVGIGQISSEVPQNLSASRPQDRQFILSSKKLLLSDSGFYLCAWARTGGIHEQYFGPGTRLTVT.

The chain recombines TRBV4-1 with TRBJ2-7; 10 bases match TRBD1. The CDR3 is made up of 16 amino acids. Germline V gives CDR1 MGHRA, CDR2 YSYEKL. The V segment lost 5 bases and the J segment 3 bases; nucleotides outside the gene matches: 10. Here the CDR3 DNA reads TGCGCCAGCAGCTCTTGGCCTAGGACAGGGGGCTACGAGCAGTACTTC. The encoded protein is CASSSWPRTGGYEQYF.

The chain's CDR3 is CASSPTLSSGNTIYF. Written as DNA, the CDR3 is TGTGCCAGCTCACCAACCCTGAGCTCTGGAAACACCATATATTTT. The rearrangement joins TRBV18 to TRBJ1-3, with D unresolved. The CDR3 extends over 15 amino acids. The V and J ends lost 2 bases and 0 bases respectively, with 8 bases between them. Germline CDR1 reads KGHSH; CDR2 reads LQKENI.

This clone was counted a single time. V and J are TRBV4-1 and TRBJ2-7; no firm D call. V dropped 2 bases and J dropped 3 bases, with 17 bases sitting between them. Germline lookup yields CDR1 MGHRA and CDR2 YSYEKL. The CDR3 is made up of 16 amino acids. The CDR3 loop reads CASSQRGPFLDYEQYF. As DNA, the CDR3 is TGCGCCAGCAGCCAAAGAGGTCCCTTCCTAGACTACGAGCAGTACTTC.

The chain joins TRBV7-9 to TRBJ1-5; 7 positions agree with TRBD1. V shed 6 bases and J 5 bases; nucleotides not matched to a gene: 4. The germline V gene has CDR1 SEHNR and CDR2 FQNEAQ (reference sequence). The CDR3 extends over 13 amino acids. In nucleotides, the CDR3 is TGTGCCAGCAGTTACACAGGGGATCAGCCCCAGCATTTT. This codes for CASSYTGDQPQHF.

The chain joins TRBV5-4 to TRBJ1-1, with D maybe TRBD1 (5 bases). Germline V gene lookup returns CDR1 SGHNT and CDR2 YYREEE (reference sequence). The CDR3 runs 15 residues. Trimming took 4 bases from V and 4 from J, leaving 17 bases between them. Written as DNA, the CDR3 is TGTGCCAGCAGCCGTCAGGGATCTCCGGGCACTGAAGCTTTCTTT. Amino acids: CASSRQGSPGTEAFF.

This chain links TRBV11-1 with TRBJ2-5, with 14 bases that match TRBD2. Germline loops: CDR1 SGHAT, CDR2 FQDESV (reference sequence). The CDR3 covers 18 residues. V lost 5 bases and J lost 2; bases outside the gene matches: 10. The CDR3 nucleotides read TGTGCCAGCAGCCCCACCCGGACTAGCGGGGGGCTTCAAGAGACCCAGTACTTC. It specifies CASSPTRTSGGLQETQYF.

J is TRBJ2-3 and V is TRBV9; possibly TRBD2 for D (6 bases). Trimming shortened V by 4 bases and J by 3 bases, and 12 bases separated the two germline ends. This CDR3 has 14 residues. Looked up from germline, CDR1 is SGDLS and CDR2 is YYNGEE. The CDR3 protein is CASSLGSKTDTQYF. The CDR3 DNA sequence: TGTGCCAGCAGCCTCGGGAGTAAGACAGATACGCAGTATTTT. Full variable domain (remainder filled in from reference TRBV9 and TRBJ2-3): DSGVTQTPKHLITATGQRVTLRCSPRSGDLSVYWYQQSLDQGLQFLIQYYNGEERAKGNILERFSAQQFPDLHSELNLSSLELGDSALYFCASSLGSKTDTQYFGPGTRLTVL.

This clone has a handful of counts. The genes are TRBV27 and TRBJ1-2, with 10 nucleotides matching TRBD1. V was pared by 6 bases and J by 5 bases, with 6 bases of the junction left unmatched. The CDR3 length is 14 residues. Germline V gene sequence: CDR1 MNHEY, CDR2 SMNVEV (reference sequence). DNA of the CDR3: TGTGCCAGCAGCCTCGGGACAGGGGCTTATGGCTACACCTTC. Amino acids: CASSLGTGAYGYTF.

V is TRBV28 and J is TRBJ1-2, with 7 bases that match TRBD1. V dropped 3 bases and J dropped 5; count of bases not matched to a gene: 3. Germline CDR1 is MDHEN and CDR2 is SYDVKM. CDR3 length: 13 residues. In DNA, the CDR3 is TGTGCCAGCAGTTTCTCACAGGGGTATGGCTACACCTTC. Encoded protein: CASSFSQGYGYTF.

The rearrangement links TRBV27 to TRBJ1-1, with a possible D match to TRBD1 (6 bases). The CDR3 has 14 residues. Germline CDR1 is MNHEY and CDR2 is SMNVEV (reference sequence). V was pared by 5 bases and J by 2 bases, with 12 bases between. CDR3 coding DNA: TGTGCCAGCAGTCTACGACAGGCAAACACTGAAGCTTTCTTT. Protein sequence: CASSLRQANTEAFF.

The chain carries TRBV7-6 and TRBJ1-1, with 8 positions matching TRBD1. This CDR3 is built from 13 residues. In germline, CDR1 is SGHVS, CDR2 FNYEAQ. The junction had 0 bases not matched to a gene; V was cut back by 5 bases and J by 1 base. CDR3 DNA: TGTGCCAGCAGCGGACAGGGGAACACTGAAGCTTTCTTT. As protein: CASSGQGNTEAFF. Based on the CDR3 plus reference TRBV7-6 and TRBJ1-1, the full variable domain is GAGVSQSPRYKVTKRGQDVALRCDPISGHVSLYWYRQALGQGPEFLTYFNYEAQQDKSGLPNDRFSAERPEGSISTLTIQRTEQRDSAMYRCASSGQGNTEAFFGQGTRLTVV.

The chain links TRBV6-1 to TRBJ2-5; 8 bases match TRBD1. V lost 0 bases to trimming and J lost 5 bases; unmatched junction nucleotides: 8. The length of the CDR3 is 16 residues. Germline loops: CDR1 MNHNS, CDR2 SASEGT. The CDR3 region is CASSEARDRRRETQYF. Written as DNA, the CDR3 is TGTGCCAGCAGTGAAGCGCGGGACAGGAGGAGGGAGACCCAGTACTTC.

The chain links TRBV29-1 to TRBJ2-5, with 7 nucleotides matching TRBD2. CDR3 length: 10 amino acids. Germline V CDR1 and CDR2: SQVTM, ANQGSEA. Losses at the gene ends were 7 bases for V and 7 bases for J; bases not matched to a gene: 3. The CDR3 sequence is CSGERGTQYF. CDR3 bases: TGCAGCGGCGAGCGGGGGACCCAGTACTTC.